Listed here are 2 T cell receptor beta chains from one sample, sequenced in a study of T cell repertoires in cytomegalovirus infection. TCRdb analysed the reads with MiXCR anew, one entry per CDR3 protein. Here the sample spans around 550,000 distinct CDR3 sequences, about 30% being singletons. The sequenced sample was PBMCs. The receptors come from a human donor in good health (CMV status not recorded). Some clones in this sample may be carry-over from other donors' samples.

The chain combines TRBV27 with TRBJ2-7; TRBD1 or TRBD2 may be the D gene (5 bases each). The CDR3 extends over 14 amino acids. Germline CDR1 reads MNHEY; CDR2 reads SMNVEV (reference sequence). Trimming took off 5 bases at V and 3 bases at J, with 14 bases between the two ends. The CDR3 sequence: CASSGLGAVYEQYF. In DNA form, the CDR3 reads TGTGCCAGCAGTGGCCTCGGGGCCGTCTACGAGCAGTACTTC.

V is TRBV12-3 or TRBV12-4 and J is TRBJ2-3, with D tentatively TRBD2 (5 bases). Trimming removed 1 base at V and 3 bases at J, with 14 bases between. The CDR3 totals 16 residues. As DNA, the CDR3 is TGTGCCAGCAGTTTAGGACGAGGGTCGGGGACAGATACGCAGTATTTT. This codes for CASSLGRGSGTDTQYF.